The 27 T cell receptor beta chains in this list originate from one sample, sequenced in a study of Ad26.COV2.S vaccination and SARS-CoV-2 variants. The treatment is: over 15 received Ad26.COV2.S at low or high dose, single or two shots; roughly five received placebo; per-sample allocation not given. Day 63 following the first vaccine or placebo injection was when the samples were taken. Clones were read by immunoSEQ multiplex PCR, and TCRdb kept only the in-frame ones, dropping some. The sample holds about 450,000 clones, 89% seen once. This sample comprised peripheral blood, obtained in a trial of Ad26.COV2.S vaccine versus placebo. The receptors shown here come from a person aged 18-65 years who received the Ad26.COV2.S COVID-19 vaccine or a placebo.

This clone came up once. The gene calls are TRBV18 and TRBJ2-5, with D tentatively TRBD2 (7 bases). The CDR3 length is 16 residues. Trimming took off 4 bases at V and 4 bases at J, with 19 bases between the two ends. The germline V gene encodes CDR1 KGHSH and CDR2 LQKENI. CDR3 nucleotide sequence: TGTGCCAGCTCACACGCCCTAGCGGAGGGGGGAGAGACCCAGTACTTC. This codes for CASSHALAEGGETQYF. The complete variable domain, with remaining parts taken from reference TRBV18 and TRBJ2-5, reads NAGVMQNPRHLVRRRGQEARLRCSPMKGHSHVYWYRQLPEEGLKFMVYLQKENIIDESGMPKERFSAEFPKEGPSILRIQQVVRGDSAAYFCASSHALAEGGETQYFGPGTRLLVL.

As for this clone: This specimen includes other DNA sequences encoding the same CDR3. This sequence joins TRBV5-1 and TRBJ2-5, with D perhaps matching TRBD1 (5 bases). V was cut by 4 bases and J by 2 bases, with 12 bases left in between. The CDR3 is 14 amino acids. In germline, CDR1 is SGHRS, CDR2 YFSETQ. The DNA for the CDR3 is TGCGCCAGCAGCCTCCTGGGGCGGCAAGAGACCCAGTACTTC. It is translated as CASSLLGRQETQYF.

The rearrangement joins TRBV7-3 to TRBJ2-3; D gene unclear. Trimming shortened V by 2 bases and J by 2 bases, and 8 bases separated the two germline ends. The CDR3 is made up of 14 amino acids. Germline CDR1 is SGHTA and CDR2 is FQGTGA. CDR3 sequence reads: CASSLGLDTDTQYF. The CDR3, as DNA: TGTGCCAGCAGCTTAGGCCTTGACACAGATACGCAGTATTTT.

The gene calls are TRBV4-2 and TRBJ2-3; TRBD2 agrees at 12 bases. This CDR3 is 14 amino acids long. The ends lost 5 bases at V and 8 bases at J; junction bases unmatched: 5. Germline assignment: CDR1 LGHNA and CDR2 YNFKEQ. CDR3 sequence reads: CASSVELAGGTQYF. CDR3 nucleotides: TGTGCCAGCAGCGTCGAACTAGCGGGGGGTACGCAGTATTTT.

This clone was detected only a few times. The chain links TRBV4-2 to TRBJ1-3, with D perhaps TRBD1 (6 bases). Germline V gene sequence: CDR1 LGHNA, CDR2 YNFKEQ. V was cut by 0 bases and J by 4 bases, with 10 bases left in between. The CDR3 contains 15 residues. The CDR3 region has the DNA TGTGCCAGCAGCCAAGATTGGACAGTAGGAAACACCATATATTTT. It codes for CASSQDWTVGNTIYF.

The chain employs TRBV6-1 and TRBJ2-3; D gene ambiguous. Germline values: CDR1 MNHNS, CDR2 SASEGT. This CDR3 spans 14 amino acids. The CDR3 spells CAARLDGSTDTQYF. DNA for the CDR3: TGTGCAGCTCGACTCGACGGTAGCACAGATACGCAGTATTTT.

This rearrangement joins TRBV5-1 to TRBJ2-1; possible D gene TRBD2, 6 bases. With 1 base removed from V and 8 bases from J, the gap between germline ends came to 16 bases. This CDR3 spans 15 amino acids. CDR1 is SGHRS and CDR2 is YFSETQ in the germline V gene. CDR3 in DNA: TGCGCCAGCAGCTTGTCCCTACTAGCCGTGGATGAGCAGTTCTTC. The encoded protein is CASSLSLLAVDEQFF.

This chain connects TRBV15 to TRBJ2-1; D is uncertain. The CDR3 loop spans 14 amino acids. Germline lookup yields CDR1 LNHNV and CDR2 YYDKDF (reference sequence). Trimming pared 0 bases from V and 3 bases from J, leaving 6 bases between. DNA for the CDR3: TGTGCCACCAGCAGAGATCCTGGCTACAATGAGCAGTTCTTC. Residues: CATSRDPGYNEQFF.

V is TRBV27 and J is TRBJ1-2; TRBD1 matches 8 bases. The CDR3 extends over 15 amino acids. V dropped 4 bases and J dropped 7; count of bases not matched to a gene: 11. CDR1 and CDR2 (germline): MNHEY, SMNVEV (reference sequence). CDR3 sequence reads: CASSSRDRSRLGYTF. For the CDR3, the DNA is TGTGCCAGCAGTTCCCGGGACAGGTCGCGTCTTGGCTACACCTTC.

The chain recombines TRBV7-2 with TRBJ1-1; TRBD1 aligns across 11 bases. The CDR3 is 13 amino acids. CDR1 SGHTA and CDR2 FQGNSA come from the germline V gene. V dropped 5 bases and J dropped 11; count of bases not matched to a gene: 7. Here the CDR3 reads CASSPLGTGGAFF. The CDR3 DNA is TGTGCCAGCAGCCCATTAGGGACAGGGGGGGCTTTCTTT.

This clone turned up a few times. This chain links TRBV11-2 with TRBJ2-7, with 8 bases that match TRBD1. J was trimmed by 2 bases and V by 5 bases; bases with no gene match: 11. The germline V gene has CDR1 SGHAT and CDR2 FQNNGV. The CDR3 covers 16 residues. CDR3 coding DNA: TGTGCCAGCAGCATCCAACAGGGGGTTAGGGCCTACGAGCAGTACTTC. Its protein product is CASSIQQGVRAYEQYF.

The rearrangement uses TRBV15 and TRBJ2-5, with TRBD2 identical over 11 bases. The ends lost 3 bases at V and 2 bases at J; junction bases unmatched: 8. CDR3 length equals 17 residues. Germline assignment: CDR1 LNHNV and CDR2 YYDKDF (reference sequence). The CDR3 loop is CATSSGTGTSGQETQYF. The CDR3 region has the DNA TGTGCCACCAGCAGTGGAACAGGGACTAGCGGACAAGAGACCCAGTACTTC.

As concerns this clone: The limits of the CDR3 on the DNA are not certain, so only TCRdb's listed CDR3 is given. V gene TRBV21-1 combines with J gene TRBJ2-3; TRBD2 was called by the table and not checked on the DNA. TRBV21-1 represents a pseudogene. The length of the CDR3 is 21 amino acids, counting both ends. CDR3 amino acids: CASTRPETTWASGTGADTQYF.

The chain couples TRBV2 to TRBJ1-5; a weak D match, TRBD1 (6 bases). The germline gives CDR1 SNHLY, CDR2 FYNNEI. The V gene lost 10 bases and the J gene lost 2 bases, with 9 bases spanning the gap. The CDR3 sequence is 12 residues long. The CDR3 sequence is CAIQGRNQPQHF. CDR3 in DNA: TGTGCCATACAGGGACGCAATCAGCCCCAGCATTTT.

The rearrangement links TRBV9 to TRBJ2-3; no clear D gene. The CDR3 extends over 12 amino acids. Trimming cost V 0 bases and J 5 bases, with 4 bases left between them. Germline CDR1 and CDR2: SGDLS and YYNGEE. The CDR3 here is CASSVEGDTQYF. In DNA, the CDR3 is TGTGCCAGCAGCGTAGAAGGAGATACGCAGTATTTT.

In nucleotides, the CDR3 is TGTGCCAGCAGTCACCCAGGGAGGACTAGTCCACGAGCAGATACGCAGTATTTT. Its protein is CASSHPGRTSPRADTQYF. The rearrangement uses TRBV6-2 or TRBV6-3 and TRBJ2-3; the match to TRBD2 covers 7 bases. V dropped 5 bases and J dropped 4; count of bases not matched to a gene: 18. The germline V gene has CDR1 MNHEY and CDR2 SVGEGT. CDR3 length: 18 amino acids.

This clone was observed a single time. The chain combines TRBV29-1 with TRBJ1-1; perhaps TRBD1 as D (5 bases). CDR1 and CDR2 from the germline V gene are SQVTM and ANQGSEA. The CDR3 is 12 residues long. Trimming stripped 4 bases from V and 3 bases from J, with 9 bases between. CDR3 region: CSVAAGYTEAFF. For the CDR3, the DNA is TGCAGCGTTGCTGCAGGGTACACTGAAGCTTTCTTT.

The chain carries TRBV18 and TRBJ2-7, with unresolved D. The CDR3 is made up of 13 amino acids. The V gene lost 0 bases and the J gene lost 6 bases, with 9 bases spanning the gap. Germline loops: CDR1 KGHSH, CDR2 LQKENI. CDR3 sequence (DNA): TGTGCCAGCTCACCACCCAGGATTGGCGAGCAGTACTTC. It codes for CASSPPRIGEQYF. Variable domain in full (rest from reference TRBV18 and TRBJ2-7): NAGVMQNPRHLVRRRGQEARLRCSPMKGHSHVYWYRQLPEEGLKFMVYLQKENIIDESGMPKERFSAEFPKEGPSILRIQQVVRGDSAAYFCASSPPRIGEQYFGPGTRLTVT.

The chain couples TRBV5-1 to TRBJ1-2; D ambiguous. Germline CDR1 is SGHRS and CDR2 is YFSETQ. The CDR3 is made up of 14 amino acids. V shed 2 bases and J shed 7 bases, with 15 bases lying between them. This CDR3 is CASSFTGPLLGYTF. The CDR3 nucleotides read TGCGCCAGCAGCTTTACTGGCCCGCTCCTTGGCTACACCTTC.

The J gene is TRBJ1-1, the V gene TRBV5-6; TRBD1 is a possible D gene (6 bases). The CDR3 has 14 amino acids. Germline-derived CDR1 and CDR2 are SGHDT and YYEEEE. Between the trimmed V and J ends, which lost 4 bases and 1 base, there was a span of 11 bases. DNA of the CDR3: TGTGCCAGCAGCCACCAGGACAGGAACACTGAAGCTTTCTTT. Its translation: CASSHQDRNTEAFF.

The chain couples TRBV18 to TRBJ1-2; TRBD1 agrees at 7 bases. Germline CDR1 is KGHSH and CDR2 is LQKENI. Trimming took 1 base from V and 6 from J; bases not matched to a gene: 2. CDR3 length: 13 residues. CDR3 protein: CASSPQGAHGYTF. CDR3 sequence (DNA): TGTGCCAGCTCACCACAGGGGGCACATGGCTACACCTTC.

This chain links TRBV3-1 (or the pseudogene TRBV3-2) with TRBJ1-4; no reliable D call. Trimming stripped 6 bases from V and 2 bases from J, with 10 bases between. Looked up from germline, CDR1 is LGHDT and CDR2 is YNNKEL (reference sequence). The CDR3 has 14 amino acids. The CDR3 region is CASSITVTNEKLFF. DNA for the CDR3: TGTGCCAGCAGTATAACGGTCACTAATGAAAAACTGTTTTTT.

This clone was detected only once. The rearrangement links TRBV5-1 to TRBJ2-3; TRBD1 agrees at 9 bases. The CDR3 extends over 14 amino acids. Germline loops: CDR1 SGHRS, CDR2 YFSETQ. V lost 4 bases to trimming and J lost 3 bases; unmatched junction nucleotides: 3. This CDR3 is CASSAGQGTDTQYF. The DNA of the CDR3 is TGCGCCAGCAGCGCGGGACAGGGAACAGATACGCAGTATTTT. Variable domain in full (rest from reference TRBV5-1 and TRBJ2-3): KAGVTQTPRYLIKTRGQQVTLSCSPISGHRSVSWYQQTPGQGLQFLFEYFSETQRNKGNFPGRFSGRQFSNSRSEMNVSTLELGDSALYLCASSAGQGTDTQYFGPGTRLTVL.

The rearrangement uses TRBV15 and TRBJ2-3; D gene uncertain. This CDR3 region has 13 residues. CDR1 is LNHNV and CDR2 is YYDKDF in the germline V gene (reference sequence). V lost 0 bases and J lost 6, with 7 bases in between. The CDR3 coding sequence is TGTGCCACCAGCAGAGAGTGGGCGGATACGCAGTATTTT. It is translated as CATSREWADTQYF.

This clone was detected a few times. V is TRBV12-3 or TRBV12-4 and J is TRBJ2-5, with D maybe TRBD2 (6 bases). Trimming cost V 5 bases and J 8 bases, with 9 bases left between them. CDR3 length: 11 amino acids. The CDR3 coding sequence is TGTGCCAGCAGTGTGGGGGGAACCCAGTACTTC. Protein sequence: CASSVGGTQYF.

With respect to this clone: The sample has other DNA sequences that encode this CDR3 too. The chain has TRBV5-1 and TRBJ1-3; perhaps TRBD1 as D (5 bases). Germline loops: CDR1 SGHRS, CDR2 YFSETQ. The V and J ends lost 0 bases and 2 bases respectively, with 9 bases between them. The CDR3 has 15 amino acids. CDR3 amino acids: CASSLEAGPGNTIYF. CDR3 sequence (DNA): TGCGCCAGCAGCTTGGAAGCAGGGCCTGGAAACACCATATATTTT.

The chain has TRBV5-1 and TRBJ2-7; 7 bases line up with TRBD1. Per the germline V gene, CDR1 is SGHRS and CDR2 is YFSETQ. J gave up 2 bases and V 0 bases, and 5 bases lay outside the gene matches. This CDR3 is built from 15 residues. CDR3 sequence (DNA): TGCGCCAGCAGCTTGGGTACAGGGGTGACCTACGAGCAGTACTTC. Amino acids: CASSLGTGVTYEQYF.